The 32 T cell receptor beta chains presented below share a single source sample, sequenced in a study of blood T cell repertoires in COVID-19. The repertoire was sequenced with immunoSEQ multiplex PCR; TCRdb's copy has only in-frame clones and lacks some. The table includes 150,000 or so clones, over 70% detected once. The sample was peripheral blood. These receptors came from a man aged 80 or over with acute or convalescent COVID-19.

This clone was detected only a few times. The chain has TRBV5-1 and TRBJ2-5, with 7 nucleotides matching TRBD1. Germline assignment: CDR1 SGHRS and CDR2 YFSETQ. The CDR3 consists of 15 residues. V shed 4 bases and J 4 bases; nucleotides not matched to a gene: 10. This chain's CDR3 is CASSIDRAQGETQYF. The CDR3 nucleotides read TGCGCCAGCAGCATAGACAGGGCGCAGGGAGAGACCCAGTACTTC.

This clone was seen once. The J gene is TRBJ1-1, the V gene TRBV19; TRBD1 is a possible D gene (5 bases). CDR1 LNHDA and CDR2 SQIVND come from the germline V gene (reference sequence). The CDR3 is made up of 17 amino acids. Between the trimmed V and J ends, which lost 5 bases and 3 bases, there was a span of 22 bases. The CDR3 region is CASSPEIGGSWHTEAFF. DNA of the CDR3: TGTGCCAGTAGTCCCGAGATCGGGGGATCATGGCACACTGAAGCTTTCTTT.

This clone was picked up a small number of times. The rearrangement links TRBV27 to TRBJ1-4, with D perhaps TRBD1 (6 bases). This CDR3 is built from 15 residues. V was trimmed by 3 bases and J by 5 bases, leaving 13 bases between them. Looked up from germline, CDR1 is MNHEY and CDR2 is SMNVEV (reference sequence). The CDR3 DNA sequence: TGTGCCAGCAGTTTTTTAGGGACAAAGAATGAAAAACTGTTTTTT. Translation: CASSFLGTKNEKLFF.

This clone has a single count. The rearrangement uses TRBV27 and TRBJ2-7; 8 nucleotides match TRBD2. V lost 5 bases to trimming and J lost 4 bases; unmatched junction nucleotides: 7. Per germline, CDR1 MNHEY and CDR2 SMNVEV (reference sequence). The CDR3 totals 14 residues. Here the CDR3 DNA reads TGTGCCAGCAGTCGGGGGGGGGCGGGATACGAGCAGTACTTC. Translated: CASSRGGAGYEQYF.

The genes are TRBV2 and TRBJ1-5; 7 positions agree with TRBD1. CDR1 and CDR2 (germline): SNHLY, FYNNEI. The trim removed 6 bases at V and 7 bases at J, leaving 12 bases unmatched. The length of the CDR3 is 15 residues. The CDR3 region has the DNA TGTGCCAGCAGAGAATTACAGGGGAAGGGGCAGCCCCAGCATTTT. Its translation: CASRELQGKGQPQHF.

The chain joins TRBV10-3 to TRBJ2-1, with a tentative D call TRBD1 (5 bases). Trimming pared 0 bases from V and 0 bases from J, leaving 9 bases between. The CDR3 contains 16 residues. Germline CDR1 ENHRY, CDR2 SYGVKD. Written as DNA, the CDR3 is TGTGCCATCAGTGAGTCCAAAGGGGACTCCTACAATGAGCAGTTCTTC. Translation gives CAISESKGDSYNEQFF.

The V and J genes are TRBV9 and TRBJ2-2; 8 positions match TRBD1. CDR3 length: 15 residues. Germline CDR1 reads SGDLS; CDR2 reads YYNGEE. V shed 2 bases, J shed 6 bases, and the junction held 6 bases outside the gene matches. This CDR3 is CASSVTGDHAGELFF. Written as DNA, the CDR3 is TGTGCCAGCAGCGTGACAGGGGACCACGCCGGGGAGCTGTTTTTT.

The V call is TRBV30, the J call TRBJ2-3; 8 bases line up with TRBD2. The CDR3 totals 16 residues. Germline V CDR1 and CDR2: GTSNPN, SVGIG (reference sequence). Trimming cost V 0 bases and J 4 bases; bases outside gene matches: 9. The CDR3 region has the DNA TGTGCCTGGAGTGTACTACGGGGGGGGCCCCCAGATACGCAGTATTTT. Translating it yields CAWSVLRGGPPDTQYF. Together with reference TRBV30 and TRBJ2-3, the CDR3 gives the full variable domain: SQTIHQWPATLVQPVGSPLSLECTVEGTSNPNLYWYRQAAGRGLQLLFYSVGIGQISSEVPQNLSASRPQDRQFILSSKKLLLSDSGFYLCAWSVLRGGPPDTQYFGPGTRLTVL.

The gene calls are TRBV4-1 and TRBJ1-2; D gene ambiguous. This CDR3 spans 16 amino acids. V gave up 1 base and J gave up 5 bases, with 17 bases separating them. Looked up from germline, CDR1 is MGHRA and CDR2 is YSYEKL. CDR3 in amino acids: CASSQGVLGRSYGYTF. CDR3 in DNA: TGCGCCAGCAGCCAAGGCGTGTTGGGCAGAAGTTATGGCTACACCTTC.

The rearrangement links TRBV5-8 to TRBJ1-2; TRBD1 matches at 8 bases. This CDR3 contains 14 residues. With V trimmed by 4 bases and J by 7 bases, 9 bases remained unmatched. Germline loops: CDR1 SGHTS, CDR2 YDEGEE. The CDR3 nucleotides read TGTGCCAGCAGCCGGGGACAGGATCTTCCTGGCTACACCTTC. Translating it yields CASSRGQDLPGYTF.

This clone was seen once. One end of the junction does not line up with germline, which may come from a read error. V and J are TRBV7-7 and TRBJ2-5, with D perhaps TRBD1 (6 bases). The CDR3 has 13 amino acids. Germline loops: CDR1 SSHAT, CDR2 FNYEAQ (reference sequence). This CDR3 is CASSPIRGETQYF. Written as DNA, the CDR3 is TGTGCTAGCAGCCCCATAAGGGGGGAGACCCAGTACTTC.

The gene calls are TRBV5-1 and TRBJ1-5; TRBD1 matches at 7 bases. V shed 4 bases and J 7 bases; nucleotides not matched to a gene: 8. CDR1 and CDR2 from the germline V gene are SGHRS and YFSETQ. This CDR3 has 14 amino acids. The CDR3 bases are TGCGCCAGCAGCCCGCAGGGGGTAGGGCAGCCCCAGCATTTT. Its translation: CASSPQGVGQPQHF.

The chain has TRBV6-2 or TRBV6-3 and TRBJ2-5, with 9 bases identical to TRBD2. The CDR3 is 15 amino acids. Losses at the gene ends were 4 bases for V and 7 bases for J; bases not matched to a gene: 10. CDR1 and CDR2 from the germline V gene are MNHEY and SVGEGT. The CDR3 here is CASSFEGLAWGTQYF. CDR3 DNA: TGTGCCAGCAGTTTCGAGGGACTAGCCTGGGGGACCCAGTACTTC.

The chain links TRBV27 to TRBJ2-7, with D maybe TRBD1 (5 bases). The CDR3 is 13 residues long. Germline V gene lookup returns CDR1 MNHEY and CDR2 SMNVEV (reference sequence). The V end was cut by 0 bases, the J end by 7 bases, with 10 bases between. This CDR3 is CASSLSRVGEQYF. CDR3 DNA: TGTGCCAGCAGTTTATCCAGGGTGGGGGAGCAGTACTTC.

V is TRBV10-1 and J is TRBJ1-4; TRBD1 matches 9 bases. V lost 0 bases and J lost 5; bases outside the gene matches: 4. Germline V lookup: CDR1 WNHNN, CDR2 SYGVQD (reference sequence). CDR3 length: 16 amino acids. CDR3 DNA sequence: TGCGCCAGCAGTGAGTCGCGTGGACAGGGGAATGAAAAACTGTTTTTT. Translated, it gives CASSESRGQGNEKLFF.

This clone turned up a few times. The V and J genes are TRBV19 and TRBJ1-5, with a tentative D call TRBD1 (6 bases). Trimming removed 7 bases at V and 5 bases at J, with 12 bases between. In germline, CDR1 is LNHDA, CDR2 SQIVND (reference sequence). There are 13 residues in the CDR3. CDR3 sequence reads: CASNRDNYQPQHF. CDR3 DNA: TGTGCCAGTAATCGGGACAATTATCAGCCCCAGCATTTT.

The count of this clone is one. Written as DNA, the CDR3 is TGTGCCAGCAGCTTAGTAGTGAACACTGAAGCTTTCTTT. Encoded protein: CASSLVVNTEAFF. The chain uses TRBV7-9 and TRBJ1-1; D is uncertain. V dropped 1 base and J dropped 0 bases, with 3 bases sitting between them. This CDR3 is 13 amino acids long. In germline, CDR1 is SEHNR, CDR2 FQNEAQ (reference sequence).

This clone was counted a few times. CDR3 residues: CASSLMQGNGYTF. DNA of the CDR3: TGTGCCAGCAGTTTAATGCAGGGCAATGGCTACACCTTC. The genes are TRBV12-3 or TRBV12-4 and TRBJ1-2; TRBD1 is a possible D gene (5 bases). This CDR3 contains 13 residues. V shed 2 bases and J shed 6 bases, with 10 bases lying between them.

The chain carries TRBV5-6 and TRBJ1-6, with D possibly TRBD1 on 6 matching bases. The CDR3 consists of 16 residues. Germline V gene lookup returns CDR1 SGHDT and CDR2 YYEEEE. The germline V and J ends were trimmed by 2 bases and 6 bases, with 15 bases remaining between them. The CDR3 sequence is CASSLNRAAGNSPLHF. The CDR3, as DNA: TGTGCCAGCAGCTTAAACAGGGCCGCGGGTAATTCACCCCTCCACTTT.

V is TRBV28 and J is TRBJ1-1; the D gene is possibly TRBD1 (5 bases). The CDR3 totals 12 residues. Trimming took off 10 bases at V and 1 base at J, with 10 bases between the two ends. In germline, CDR1 is MDHEN, CDR2 SYDVKM. The CDR3 loop reads CATQDRNTEAFF. Here the CDR3 DNA reads TGTGCCACCCAAGACAGGAACACTGAAGCTTTCTTT.

The genes are TRBV28 and TRBJ1-5; 10 nucleotides line up with TRBD1. The CDR3 is 16 amino acids. V was clipped by 1 base and J by 7 bases; unmatched bases: 7. Germline V gene data show CDR1 as MDHEN and CDR2 as SYDVKM. CDR3 amino acids: CASSLSRQGAGQPQHF. The CDR3 DNA reads as TGTGCCAGCAGTTTATCGAGACAGGGGGCCGGGCAGCCCCAGCATTTT.

This clone was recorded only once. The gene calls are TRBV6-6 and TRBJ1-6; 9 bases agree with TRBD1. The trim removed 5 bases at V and 7 bases at J, leaving 6 bases unmatched. The CDR3 loop spans 15 amino acids. CDR1 is MNHNY and CDR2 is SVGAGI in the germline V gene (reference sequence). This CDR3 reads CASSPGQGSNSPLHF. The CDR3 coding sequence is TGTGCCAGCAGTCCCGGACAGGGGAGCAATTCACCCCTCCACTTT.

This clone was counted a single time. The chain employs TRBV5-1 and TRBJ1-2, with 7 bases lining up with TRBD1. V gave up 3 bases and J gave up 5 bases; unmatched junction bases: 16. This CDR3 contains 17 residues. In germline, CDR1 is SGHRS, CDR2 YFSETQ. The CDR3 here is CASSSSEGATASYGYTF. The CDR3 DNA follows: TGCGCCAGCAGCTCCTCGGAGGGGGCAACGGCCTCATATGGCTACACCTTC.

The V call is TRBV29-1, the J call TRBJ2-3; unclear D gene. Per germline, CDR1 SQVTM and CDR2 ANQGSEA. The CDR3 runs 12 residues. With 2 bases removed from V and 3 bases from J, the gap between germline ends came to 6 bases. DNA for the CDR3: TGCAGCGTTGAATCCGCGACAGATACGCAGTATTTT. This sequence encodes CSVESATDTQYF.

The chain combines TRBV10-3 with TRBJ2-7, with 7 bases fitting TRBD2. This CDR3 has 13 residues. V trimming: 11 bases; J trimming: 4 bases; junction bases outside the gene matches: 11. The germline CDR1 and CDR2 sequences are ENHRY and SYGVKD. This CDR3 reads CAVKTLSGYEQYF. CDR3 DNA sequence: TGTGCCGTCAAGACACTTAGCGGGTACGAGCAGTACTTC.

This clone was seen just once. V gene TRBV15 combines with J gene TRBJ2-7; 9 positions agree with TRBD1. V gave up 11 bases and J gave up 4 bases; unmatched junction bases: 6. CDR3 length: 12 amino acids. The V gene's germline CDR1 is LNHNV and CDR2 YYDKDF (reference sequence). The CDR3 region has the DNA TGTGCCGCCCGGGACAGGGCGTACGAGCAGTACTTC. As protein: CAARDRAYEQYF.

This rearrangement joins TRBV24-1 to TRBJ2-1; 8 positions match TRBD1. The CDR3 totals 16 residues. Losses at the gene ends were 5 bases for V and 0 bases for J; bases not matched to a gene: 5. The V gene's germline CDR1 is KGHDR and CDR2 SFDVKD. CDR3 loop: CATSGGDRSSYNEQFF. CDR3 coding DNA: TGTGCCACCAGTGGGGGGGACAGGAGCTCCTACAATGAGCAGTTCTTC.

The chain links TRBV6-5 to TRBJ1-3; D remains ambiguous. V was pared by 7 bases and J by 0 bases, with 10 bases between. There are 14 residues in the CDR3. Germline values: CDR1 MNHEY, CDR2 SVGAGI. The CDR3 sequence: CASTVVSSGNTIYF. The CDR3 DNA sequence: TGTGCCAGCACCGTAGTATCCTCTGGAAACACCATATATTTT.

This chain links TRBV7-9 with TRBJ1-1; D is unresolved. Germline V lookup: CDR1 SEHNR, CDR2 FQNEAQ (reference sequence). CDR3 length: 13 amino acids. Trimming removed 1 base at V and 8 bases at J, with 11 bases between. CDR3 sequence reads: CASSLEEGDEAFF. The DNA of the CDR3 is TGTGCCAGCAGCTTAGAGGAGGGCGACGAAGCTTTCTTT.

This clone was picked up one time. The chain carries TRBV5-1 and TRBJ1-2; D is ambiguous. In germline, CDR1 is SGHRS, CDR2 YFSETQ. CDR3 size: 14 residues. V lost 3 bases, J lost 3 bases, and 12 bases lay in between. DNA of the CDR3: TGCGCCAGCAGCTCGCAAACCGAGGACTATGGCTACACCTTC. Translation: CASSSQTEDYGYTF.

V gene TRBV7-9 combines with J gene TRBJ2-4, with TRBD2 identical over 11 bases. The V gene end was trimmed by 3 bases and the J gene end by 6 bases; junction bases not matched to a gene: 4. The CDR3 covers 15 residues. Germline CDR1 SEHNR, CDR2 FQNEAQ (reference sequence). For the CDR3, the DNA is TGTGCCAGCAGCTTGGGACTAGCGGAGATAAACATTCAGTACTTC. It codes for CASSLGLAEINIQYF. Combining the CDR3 with reference TRBV7-9 and TRBJ2-4 gives the whole variable domain DTGVSQNPRHKITKRGQNVTFRCDPISEHNRLYWYRQTLGQGPEFLTYFQNEAQLEKSRLLSDRFSAERPKGSFSTLEIQRTEQGDSAMYLCASSLGLAEINIQYFGAGTRLSVL.

This clone appeared once. J is TRBJ2-2 and V is TRBV27; D remains unclear. CDR3 length: 13 amino acids. CDR1 is MNHEY and CDR2 is SMNVEV in the germline V gene (reference sequence). Between the trimmed V and J ends, which lost 5 bases and 6 bases, there was a span of 10 bases. CDR3 residues: CASSLPRSGELFF. The CDR3 DNA reads as TGTGCCAGCAGTCTCCCTCGGTCCGGGGAGCTGTTTTTT.